Below are 20 T cell receptor beta chains sequenced from a single sample in a study of blood T cell repertoires in COVID-19. This table comes from immunoSEQ multiplex PCR, and its TCRdb copy is limited to in-frame clones, with some not included. The profile shows around 300,000 clones, 86% of them singletons. Input material: peripheral blood. These receptors originate from a woman between 25 and 40 years old with active or convalescent COVID-19.

The rearrangement joins TRBV4-3 to TRBJ2-5, with 9 bases aligning to TRBD2. The CDR3 length is 16 residues. Per germline, CDR1 LGHNA and CDR2 YSLEER. The J segment lost 5 bases and the V segment lost 1 base, leaving 8 bases of the junction unmatched. The CDR3 spells CASSQAVAGGQETQYF. CDR3 bases: TGCGCCAGCAGCCAAGCTGTGGCGGGGGGGCAGGAGACCCAGTACTTC.

V gene TRBV7-9 combines with J gene TRBJ1-4; the D gene is possibly TRBD1 (5 bases). The CDR3 loop spans 16 amino acids. The germline gives CDR1 SEHNR, CDR2 FQNEAQ (reference sequence). Between the trimmed V and J ends, which lost 4 bases and 4 bases, there was a span of 16 bases. The DNA for the CDR3 is TGTGCCAGCAGCTACGGGACCTCGGGGGGTAATGAAAAACTGTTTTTT. Residues: CASSYGTSGGNEKLFF.

The J gene is TRBJ2-3, the V gene TRBV24-1, with 7 bases that match TRBD2. Trimming removed 9 bases from V and 5 bases from J; junction bases left unmatched: 10. Germline lookup yields CDR1 KGHDR and CDR2 SFDVKD. The CDR3 sequence is 14 residues long. For the CDR3, the DNA is TGTGCCACCGCCGAGGGGAGGGAGAAAGATACGCAGTATTTT. Translating gives CATAEGREKDTQYF.

The CDR3 nucleotides read TGTGCCAGCAGAAACGACGACATCGAGACCCAGTACTTC. Encoded protein: CASRNDDIETQYF. This chain uses TRBV6-6 with TRBJ2-5; D gene unclear. From germline, CDR1 is MNHNY and CDR2 SVGAGI (reference sequence). Trimming removed 6 bases at V and 5 bases at J, with 13 bases between. The CDR3 contains 13 residues.

The J gene is TRBJ1-1, the V gene TRBV2; D ambiguous. Germline V gives CDR1 SNHLY, CDR2 FYNNEI. The germline V and J ends were trimmed by 7 bases and 3 bases, with 9 bases remaining between them. The CDR3 extends over 12 amino acids. The CDR3 DNA sequence: TGTGCCAGCACGGACTGGGACACTGAAGCTTTCTTT. Its translation: CASTDWDTEAFF. Drawing the rest from reference TRBV2 and TRBJ1-1, the complete variable domain is EPEVTQTPSHQVTQMGQEVILRCVPISNHLYFYWYRQILGQKVEFLVSFYNNEISEKSEIFDDQFSVERPDGSNFTLKIRSTKLEDSAMYFCASTDWDTEAFFGQGTRLTVV.

CDR3 sequence reads: CSASPLAGGIQETQYF. In DNA form, the CDR3 reads TGCAGTGCTAGTCCCCTAGCGGGGGGGATCCAAGAGACCCAGTACTTC. This rearrangement joins TRBV20-1 to TRBJ2-5, with 12 bases that match TRBD2. The junction had 6 bases not matched to a gene; V was cut back by 3 bases and J by 1 base. The germline V gene encodes CDR1 DFQATT and CDR2 SNEGSKA (reference sequence). The CDR3 is made up of 16 amino acids.

The chain uses TRBV28 and TRBJ1-2, with TRBD1 identical over 8 bases. CDR1 and CDR2 (germline): MDHEN, SYDVKM. The CDR3 sequence is 13 residues long. V lost 8 bases and J lost 4; bases outside the gene matches: 6. The CDR3 is CASLRTGGYGYTF. CDR3 nucleotides: TGTGCCAGCTTGAGAACAGGGGGCTATGGCTACACCTTC.

The chain combines TRBV19 with TRBJ1-5; D uncertain. The germline gives CDR1 LNHDA, CDR2 SQIVND (reference sequence). Between the trimmed V and J ends, which lost 0 bases and 3 bases, there was a span of 9 bases. The CDR3 consists of 15 residues. The CDR3 sequence: CASSIDGLSNQPQHF. The CDR3 DNA reads as TGTGCCAGTAGTATAGATGGACTGTCCAATCAGCCCCAGCATTTT.

This chain connects TRBV2 to TRBJ1-2; 7 bases match TRBD1. The V and J ends lost 4 bases and 4 bases, in that order; junction bases with no gene match: 6. This CDR3 has 14 residues. CDR1 and CDR2 (germline): SNHLY, FYNNEI. The CDR3 region has the DNA TGTGCCAGCAGTGGCTCGGGACAGTTCTATGGCTACACCTTC. It codes for CASSGSGQFYGYTF.

This chain uses TRBV9 with TRBJ1-1, with unresolved D. The germline gives CDR1 SGDLS, CDR2 YYNGEE. Trimming took off 0 bases at V and 10 bases at J, with 13 bases between the two ends. The CDR3 is made up of 13 amino acids. CDR3: CASSVGGGARAFF. The CDR3 DNA is TGTGCCAGCAGCGTAGGAGGAGGCGCTCGAGCTTTCTTT.

A note on this clone: This specimen includes other DNA sequences encoding the same CDR3. The chain uses TRBV5-1 and TRBJ2-1, with 7 bases fitting TRBD1. The CDR3 sequence is 15 residues long. V was pared by 0 bases and J by 4 bases, with 4 bases of the junction left unmatched. CDR1 is SGHRS, CDR2 YFSETQ, per germline. CDR3 DNA: TGCGCCAGCAGCTTGGAGGGGGCTTCATACAATGAGCAGTTCTTC. Encoded protein: CASSLEGASYNEQFF.

The chain combines TRBV10-3 with TRBJ2-2; no reliable D call. This CDR3 is built from 15 residues. Trimming stripped 3 bases from V and 1 base from J, with 9 bases between. Germline lookup yields CDR1 ENHRY and CDR2 SYGVKD. CDR3 amino acids: CAISESRQNTGELFF. The DNA for the CDR3 is TGTGCCATCAGTGAATCGCGACAGAACACCGGGGAGCTGTTTTTT.

This rearrangement joins TRBV15 to TRBJ1-1, with 7 bases fitting TRBD1. Germline loops: CDR1 LNHNV, CDR2 YYDKDF (reference sequence). The V segment lost 5 bases and the J segment 4 bases; nucleotides outside the gene matches: 10. There are 15 residues in the CDR3. This chain's CDR3 is CATSGDRVWSTEAFF. In DNA, the CDR3 is TGTGCCACCAGCGGCGACAGGGTTTGGAGCACTGAAGCTTTCTTT.

The CDR3, as DNA: TGTGCCAGTAGTACAGGAACCGGAGGGAGAGAGACCCAGTACTTC. Protein sequence: CASSTGTGGRETQYF. The chain links TRBV19 to TRBJ2-5; TRBD2 might be the D (6 bases). The V and J ends lost 4 bases and 4 bases respectively, with 16 bases between them. The CDR3 is made up of 15 amino acids. Per germline, CDR1 LNHDA and CDR2 SQIVND (reference sequence).

This clone was counted once. The J gene is TRBJ1-4, the V gene TRBV30; D remains ambiguous. V was cut by 0 bases and J by 8 bases, with 19 bases left in between. This CDR3 contains 16 residues. CDR1 and CDR2 (germline): GTSNPN, SVGIG (reference sequence). In DNA, the CDR3 is TGTGCCTGGAGTGTACTAGGAGGCACGTCGAAGGAAAAACTGTTTTTT. Translating gives CAWSVLGGTSKEKLFF.

The chain combines TRBV5-1 with TRBJ2-3; D call uncertain. The CDR3 spans 14 residues. V was shortened by 1 base and J by 5 bases, with 11 bases between the two germline ends. Germline lookup yields CDR1 SGHRS and CDR2 YFSETQ. The CDR3 sequence is CASSLLPYIDTQYF. Here the CDR3 DNA reads TGCGCCAGCAGCTTGCTACCCTATATAGATACGCAGTATTTT.

This clone came up once. This chain links TRBV29-1 with TRBJ1-3; D call uncertain. Per germline, CDR1 SQVTM and CDR2 ANQGSEA. Trimming stripped 6 bases from V and 0 bases from J, with 3 bases between. CDR3 length: 11 residues. The CDR3 DNA sequence: TGCAGCGTCGGCTCTGGAAACACCATATATTTT. Translation: CSVGSGNTIYF. The variable domain in full, completed from reference TRBV29-1 and TRBJ1-3, reads SAVISQKPSRDICQRGTSLTIQCQVDSQVTMMFWYRQQPGQSLTLIATANQGSEATYESGFVIDKFPISRPNLTFSTLTVSNMSPEDSSIYLCSVGSGNTIYFGEGSWLTVV.

The chain combines TRBV6-6 with TRBJ2-3; D may be TRBD1 (8 bases). CDR1 is MNHNY, CDR2 SVGAGI, per germline (reference sequence). V was cut by 6 bases and J by 6 bases, with 13 bases left in between. CDR3 length: 13 residues. The CDR3 loop reads CASRIQGGDTQYF. The CDR3 DNA is TGTGCCAGCAGAATACAGGGGGGGGATACGCAGTATTTT.

J is TRBJ1-5 and V is TRBV19; D gene unclear. The CDR3 totals 17 residues. The V gene lost 4 bases and the J gene lost 4 bases, with 20 bases spanning the gap. Germline V gene data show CDR1 as LNHDA and CDR2 as SQIVND (reference sequence). The CDR3 DNA reads TGTGCCAGTAGTAGGCCTCTTAGACTCCGGAGGAATCAGCCCCAGCATTTT. It codes for CASSRPLRLRRNQPQHF.

This chain links TRBV27 with TRBJ2-1; a possible D gene is TRBD1 (5 bases). V lost 6 bases to trimming and J lost 5 bases, with 8 bases between them. CDR3 length: 12 amino acids. Germline V gene lookup returns CDR1 MNHEY and CDR2 SMNVEV (reference sequence). The DNA for the CDR3 is TGTGCCAGCAGGACAGCTAACAATGAGCAGTTCTTC. It specifies CASRTANNEQFF.